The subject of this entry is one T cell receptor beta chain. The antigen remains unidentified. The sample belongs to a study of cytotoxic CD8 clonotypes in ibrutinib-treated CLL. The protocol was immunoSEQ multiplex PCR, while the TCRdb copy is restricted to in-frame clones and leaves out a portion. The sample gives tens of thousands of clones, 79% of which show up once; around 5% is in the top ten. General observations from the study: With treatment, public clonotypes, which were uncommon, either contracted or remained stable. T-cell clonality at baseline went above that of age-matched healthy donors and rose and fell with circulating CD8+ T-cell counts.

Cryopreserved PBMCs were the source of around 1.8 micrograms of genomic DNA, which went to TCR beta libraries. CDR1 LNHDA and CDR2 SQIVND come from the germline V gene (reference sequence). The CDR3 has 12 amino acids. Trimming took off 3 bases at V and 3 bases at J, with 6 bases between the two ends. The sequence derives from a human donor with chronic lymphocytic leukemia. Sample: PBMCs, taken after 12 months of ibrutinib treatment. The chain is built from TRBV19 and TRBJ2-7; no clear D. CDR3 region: CASSIGGYEQYF. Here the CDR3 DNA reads TGTGCCAGTAGTATTGGCGGCTACGAGCAGTACTTC.